Detailed here is one T cell receptor beta chain. Its antigen is still unknown. These data belong to a study of human T cells and chemical hapten exposure. Study information: For the roughly 26-week duration of the study, patients were given weekly doses of diphenylcyclopropenone on the scalp.

TCRdb redid the calling of the RACE reads with MiXCR, one entry per CDR3 protein. The sample holds 95,000 to 150,000 distinct CDR3 sequences; about 13% are singletons and the top ten take 2.5% to 3%. Study conclusions and caveats: Patch test score tracked positively with PT1 expanded TCR counts. The presence of alopecia in the donors means their immune response may differ from healthy people's. DPC sensitization did not alter TCRs above 1 in 1000 frequency.

Sample time point: pre-sensitization, week 0. The treatment here: therapeutic diphenylcyclopropenone sensitization with weekly scalp DPC. Germline V gene sequence: CDR1 SEHNR, CDR2 FQNEAQ (reference sequence). This CDR3 is built from 11 residues. Between the trimmed V and J ends, which lost 6 bases and 8 bases, there was a span of 10 bases. This specimen consisted of whole blood, obtained in connection with sensitization to the hapten diphenylcyclopropenone (DPC). The sequence came from a woman aged 18-30 years with alopecia areata. Some clones in this sample may be carry-over from other donors' samples. V gene TRBV7-9 combines with J gene TRBJ1-1, with unresolved D. CDR3 DNA sequence: TGTGCCAGCAGTTACGGAATGGAAGCTTTCTTT. This encodes CASSYGMEAFF.